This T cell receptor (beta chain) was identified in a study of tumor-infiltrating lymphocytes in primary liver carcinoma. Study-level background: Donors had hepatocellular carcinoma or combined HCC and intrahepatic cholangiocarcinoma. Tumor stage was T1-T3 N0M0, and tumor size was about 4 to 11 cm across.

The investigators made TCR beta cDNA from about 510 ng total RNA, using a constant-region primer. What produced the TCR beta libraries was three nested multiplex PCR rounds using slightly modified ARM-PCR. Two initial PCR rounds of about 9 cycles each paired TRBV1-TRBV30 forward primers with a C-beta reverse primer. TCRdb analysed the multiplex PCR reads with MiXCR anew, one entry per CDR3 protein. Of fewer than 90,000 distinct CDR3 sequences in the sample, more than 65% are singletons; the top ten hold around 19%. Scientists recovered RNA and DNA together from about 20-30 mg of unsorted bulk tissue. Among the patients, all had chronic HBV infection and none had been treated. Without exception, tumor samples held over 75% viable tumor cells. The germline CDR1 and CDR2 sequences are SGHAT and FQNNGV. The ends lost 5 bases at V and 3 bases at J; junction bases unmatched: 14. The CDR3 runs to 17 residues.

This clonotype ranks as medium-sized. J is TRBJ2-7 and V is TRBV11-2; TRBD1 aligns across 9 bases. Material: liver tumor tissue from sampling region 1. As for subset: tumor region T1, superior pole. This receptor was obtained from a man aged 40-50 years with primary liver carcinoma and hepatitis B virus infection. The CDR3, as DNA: TGTGCCAGCAGCATCGACCCGCCGGGACAGGGAAGCTACGAGCAGTACTTC. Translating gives CASSIDPPGQGSYEQYF. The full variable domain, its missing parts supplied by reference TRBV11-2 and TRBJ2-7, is EAGVAQSPRYKIIEKRQSVAFWCNPISGHATLYWYQQILGQGPKLLIQFQNNGVVDDSQLPKDRFSAERLKGVDSTLKIQPAKLEDSAVYLCASSIDPPGQGSYEQYFGPGTRLTVT.